This T cell receptor (beta chain) stems from a study of blood T cells in healthy people across ages. Overall study results and limits: Per million T cells, TCR beta diversity dropped roughly linearly as age increased.

About this clonotype itself: The antigen is undetermined.

Primers used in a second PCR of roughly 6 to 11 cycles were a sample-barcoded 5' primer and a J-beta primer mix. TCRdb reanalysed the 5' RACE reads using MiXCR and keeps one entry per CDR3 protein. The profile shows hundreds of thousands of distinct CDR3 sequences, approximately 60% of them singletons. The CDR3 is 17 residues long. Per the germline V gene, CDR1 is SGHRS and CDR2 is YFSETQ. V lost 2 bases to trimming and J lost 6 bases; unmatched junction nucleotides: 7. V gene TRBV5-1 combines with J gene TRBJ2-1, with TRBD2 matching 14 bases. Sequencing was performed on blood. The clonotype was recovered from a man in his forties or fifties in good health. The CDR3 sequence is CASSLPGTSGGSNEQFF. As DNA, the CDR3 is TGCGCCAGCAGCTTACCCGGGACTAGCGGGGGCTCCAATGAGCAGTTCTTC.